This record looks at one T cell receptor beta chain sequence and its context. The antigen is undetermined. The V gene lost 1 base and the J gene lost 1 base, with 14 bases spanning the gap. Germline loops: CDR1 LGHNA, CDR2 YNFKEQ. This CDR3 spans 16 amino acids. The sample comes from a study of OX40 agonist ivuxolimab in advanced cancers. Across the whole study: Hepatocellular carcinoma, melanoma, renal cell or head and neck cancer affected the dose-escalation patients.

General study points: The 0.1-3.0 mg/kg partial responders had among the lowest clonal expansion. Normalized T-cell clonal expansion was also low in a subset of nonresponders.

Peripheral blood came from all dose cohorts at three timepoints. Here immunoSEQ multiplex PCR was the method, and the copy in TCRdb shows in-frame clones only, minus some. In the table there are some 12,000 clones, 69% of which are singletons. The chain joins TRBV4-2 to TRBJ2-7; D is ambiguous. The receptor's source is an adult with an advanced solid tumor such as melanoma, head and neck, liver or kidney cancer. The source was CD4+ or CD8+ T cells sorted from blood, collected in a trial of the OX40 agonist ivuxolimab. The CDR3 nucleotides read TGTGCCAGCAGCCAAGTGGTAGACTCGGCGTCCTACGAGCAGTACTTC. Amino acid sequence: CASSQVVDSASYEQYF.